A selection of T cell receptor beta chains follows, all from one sample in a study of blood T cell repertoires in COVID-19. The table came from immunoSEQ multiplex PCR; TCRdb's copy has only in-frame clones and leaves some out. The sample yields 180,000 or so clones, 75% to 90% seen once. Sequencing used peripheral blood. Every receptor here comes from a woman between 40 and 50 years old with COVID-19, enrolled during active disease. The CDR3 runs from the conserved cysteine through the conserved F or W. Each record gives: V gene, clone size, J gene, D gene, CDR3 DNA, CDR3 protein. A D gene is named only where the DNA matches it firmly. A clone size is listed for some rows: how often the clone was seen (once, few, many), or a class if it is expanded.

V: TRBV6-6
size: once
J: TRBJ2-7
D: NA
DNA: TGTGCCAGCAGGCTCTCCACGGACGAGCAGTACTTC
CDR3: CASRLSTDEQYF

V: TRBV5-1
size: NA
J: TRBJ1-1
D: NA
DNA: TGCGCCAGCAGCCCAATCGGGAACACTGAAGCTTTCTTT
CDR3: CASSPIGNTEAFF

V: TRBV7-9
size: NA
J: TRBJ1-4
D: NA
DNA: TGTGCCAGCAGCTTAGTTGGCGGCGGCGAAAAACTGTTTTTT
CDR3: CASSLVGGGEKLFF

V: TRBV6-5
size: once
J: TRBJ2-3
D: NA
DNA: TGTGCCAGCAGTTACTCCCAGTCTGTGGATACGCAGTATTTT
CDR3: CASSYSQSVDTQYF

V: TRBV6-4
size: NA
J: TRBJ2-1
D: TRBD2
DNA: TGTGCCAGCAGTACTATAGCGGGGTACTACAATGAGCAGTTCTTC
CDR3: CASSTIAGYYNEQFF

V: TRBV24-1
size: NA
J: TRBJ1-2
D: NA
DNA: TGTGCCACCAGTGATCCCAACGACAGATGGGATGGCTACACCTTC
CDR3: CATSDPNDRWDGYTF

V: TRBV15
size: NA
J: TRBJ2-3
D: NA
DNA: TGTGCCACCAGCAGGTCGGGGGATGGGTTGAGCACAGATACGCAGTATTTT
CDR3: CATSRSGDGLSTDTQYF

V: TRBV4-1
size: few
J: TRBJ1-5
D: NA
DNA: TGCGCCAGCAGCCTGACGGGGGGAAGCAATCAGCCCCAGCATTTT
CDR3: CASSLTGGSNQPQHF

V: TRBV27
size: NA
J: TRBJ1-2
D: TRBD1
DNA: TGTGCCAGCAGTTTACTCGGGACAGGGGGCTCCGTTAACTATGGCTACACCTTC
CDR3: CASSLLGTGGSVNYGYTF

V: TRBV10-1
size: NA
J: TRBJ2-1
D: TRBD1
DNA: TGCGCCAGCAGTGGACAGGGTGTAGGTGTCAATGAGCAGTTCTTC
CDR3: CASSGQGVGVNEQFF

V: TRBV7-9
size: NA
J: TRBJ1-1
D: NA
DNA: TGTGCCAGCAGCTCTACCGGGGCTGAAGCTTTCTTT
CDR3: CASSSTGAEAFF

V: TRBV14
size: NA
J: TRBJ1-4
D: NA
DNA: TGTGCCAGCAGCCCACTAAGGTGGGAGGGGCCAATATTT
CDR3: CASSPLRWEGPIF

V: TRBV7-9
size: NA
J: TRBJ2-4
D: NA
DNA: TGTGCCAGCAGTTTACAGGGCGGGGGCAAAAACATTCAGTACTTC
CDR3: CASSLQGGGKNIQYF

V: TRBV7-8
size: NA
J: TRBJ1-1
D: NA
DNA: TGTGCCAGCAGCTTAGACGGGGGGGGAACTGAAGCTTTCTTT
CDR3: CASSLDGGGTEAFF

V: TRBV7-2
size: once
J: TRBJ2-2
D: TRBD1
DNA: TGTGCCAGCAGCTTAGGGGGACAGGCGGGCACCGGGGAGCTGTTTTTT
CDR3: CASSLGGQAGTGELFF

V: TRBV19
size: NA
J: TRBJ1-1
D: TRBD1
DNA: TGTGCCAGTAGCTGGGGACAGGCAAACACTGAAGCTTTCTTT
CDR3: CASSWGQANTEAFF

V: TRBV7-9
size: NA
J: TRBJ2-7
D: TRBD2
DNA: TGTGCCAGCACCCTTAGTCAACTAGCGGGAACGCACGAGCAGTACTTC
CDR3: CASTLSQLAGTHEQYF

V: TRBV20-1
size: NA
J: TRBJ1-4
D: TRBD1
DNA: TGCAGTGCGAGTGGACAGGGAGGCGAAAAACTGTTTTTT
CDR3: CSASGQGGEKLFF

V: TRBV7-9
size: NA
J: TRBJ2-6
D: NA
DNA: TGTGCCAGCAGCCTACGACAGGCGCCACTCTCTGGGGCCAACGTCCTGACTTTC
CDR3: CASSLRQAPLSGANVLTF

V: TRBV5-1
size: NA
J: TRBJ2-3
D: TRBD2
DNA: TGCGCCAGCAGCTTGGAGTTAGCGGGAGGGCCAGGTTGGACAGATACGCAGTATTTT
CDR3: CASSLELAGGPGWTDTQYF

V: TRBV7-3
size: NA
J: TRBJ1-1
D: NA
DNA: TGTGCCAGCGGGGGAGGGATGGGCCTAGTGAACACTGAAGCTTTCTTT
CDR3: CASGGGMGLVNTEAFF

V: TRBV10-1
size: NA
J: TRBJ1-2
D: NA
DNA: TGCGCCAGCAGTGAGTCGGGGGACTTTTATGGCTACACCTTC
CDR3: CASSESGDFYGYTF

V: TRBV7-2
size: NA
J: TRBJ1-5
D: NA
DNA: TGTGCCAGCAGCTTAGCCCCATTCAGCAATCAGCCCCAGCATTTT
CDR3: CASSLAPFSNQPQHF

V: TRBV27
size: NA
J: TRBJ1-2
D: NA
DNA: TGTGCCAGCAGTTTGGTCCGTCCGGAGGATGGCTACACCTTC
CDR3: CASSLVRPEDGYTF

V: TRBV6-5
size: NA
J: TRBJ1-2
D: NA
DNA: TGTGCCAGCAGCACAAACCGACAGTTGACCGGCTACACCTTC
CDR3: CASSTNRQLTGYTF

V: TRBV21-1
size: NA
J: TRBJ2-2
D: NA
DNA: TGTGCCAGCAGCAAAGGGGGACTAGCGGGAAACACCGGGGAGCTGTTTTTT
CDR3: CASSKGGLAGNTGELFF

V: TRBV21-1
size: NA
J: TRBJ1-1
D: NA
DNA: TGTGCCAGCATCGACCTGGAGGACACTGAAGCTTTCTTT
CDR3: CASIDLEDTEAFF

V: TRBV18
size: NA
J: TRBJ1-2
D: NA
DNA: TGTGCCAGCTCCTCCCCCCTCTCCTATGGCTACACCTTC
CDR3: CASSSPLSYGYTF

V: TRBV6-5
size: NA
J: TRBJ2-7
D: NA
DNA: TGTGCCAGCAGTTACTCCTACAGTCCCATCGATTACGAGCAGTACTTC
CDR3: CASSYSYSPIDYEQYF

V: TRBV6-5
size: NA
J: TRBJ1-3
D: NA
DNA: TGTGCCAGCAGTTACTCTCAGACTGGAAACACCATATATTTT
CDR3: CASSYSQTGNTIYF

V: TRBV20-1
size: NA
J: TRBJ1-6
D: NA
DNA: TGCAGTGCTAGTGGGCAGTCTAATTCACCCCTCCACTTT
CDR3: CSASGQSNSPLHF

V: TRBV7-6
size: NA
J: TRBJ2-2
D: NA
DNA: TGTGCCAGCAGCTTAGCCATAGGGAGCCCCGGGGAGCTGTTTTTT
CDR3: CASSLAIGSPGELFF

V: TRBV5-1
size: NA
J: TRBJ2-1
D: TRBD1
DNA: TGCGCCAGCAGCTACAGGGGGCTGGTGGATGAGCAGTTCTTC
CDR3: CASSYRGLVDEQFF

V: TRBV5-1
size: NA
J: TRBJ2-3
D: NA
DNA: TGCGCCAGCAGCTTGGTTAGCCCAGATACGCAGTATTTT
CDR3: CASSLVSPDTQYF

V: TRBV19
size: NA
J: TRBJ1-2
D: TRBD1
DNA: TGTGCCAGTACCCCACAGGGGTCGCTTAACTATGGCTACACCTTC
CDR3: CASTPQGSLNYGYTF

V: TRBV6-5
size: NA
J: TRBJ2-2
D: NA
DNA: TGTGCCAGCGTCTGGGGCAAACCGGACGAGCTGTTTTTT
CDR3: CASVWGKPDELFF

V: TRBV11-2
size: NA
J: TRBJ2-3
D: TRBD2
DNA: TGTGCCAGCAGCTTAGATGGGGGAGGGGCAGATACGCAGTATTTT
CDR3: CASSLDGGGADTQYF

V: TRBV5-4
size: NA
J: TRBJ2-7
D: NA
DNA: TGTGCCAGCAGCTTGGCCCTAGGTTCTTACGAGCAGTACTTC
CDR3: CASSLALGSYEQYF

V: TRBV11-2
size: NA
J: TRBJ1-1
D: NA
DNA: TGTGCCAGCAGCTTAGCTATAAGACATCACACTGAAGCTTTCTTT
CDR3: CASSLAIRHHTEAFF

V: TRBV27
size: once
J: TRBJ2-2
D: NA
DNA: TGTGCCAGCAGTTTATCCCCGGGGGGCTTAGGGGGAGGCGGGGAGCTGTTTTTT
CDR3: CASSLSPGGLGGGGELFF

V: TRBV9
size: few
J: TRBJ1-5
D: TRBD1
DNA: TGTGCCAGCAGCGTAGTTGCCGACAGGGGGCGAATAAGCAATCAGCCCCAGCATTTT
CDR3: CASSVVADRGRISNQPQHF

V: TRBV20-1
size: NA
J: TRBJ2-1
D: TRBD1
DNA: TGCAGTGCTAGTAGACAGGGCCTTTCCGGCAATGAGCAGTTCTTC
CDR3: CSASRQGLSGNEQFF

V: TRBV19
size: NA
J: TRBJ1-2
D: NA
DNA: TGTGCCAGTAGTATAGCCGGGGGGACCTATGGCTACACCTTC
CDR3: CASSIAGGTYGYTF